The sample holds many counts of the clone carrying this TCR beta chain. As yet, its antigen is unknown. The data are from a study of T cells in Graves' hyperthyroidism and ophthalmopathy. The study's findings and limits: Researchers report that a 13 V-J model separated ophthalmopathy from stable hyperthyroidism. Most thyroid clonotypes that were expanded above 0.001 also turned up in blood.

Authors of the study amplified TCR beta CDR3 regions from RNA transcripts. A set of HTBI primers served as the primers for a first-round RT-PCR of the TCR CDR3. TCRdb re-called the multiplex PCR reads through MiXCR, storing one row per CDR3 protein. The repertoire holds some 180,000 distinct CDR3 sequences, with about 17% as singletons. This CDR3 comprises 14 residues. Trimming left V 5 bases short and J 0 bases short, with 9 bases between. Looked up from germline, CDR1 is MNHNS and CDR2 is SASEGT. This sequence was found in a woman aged 50 to 60 with Graves' hyperthyroidism. The V and J genes are TRBV6-1 and TRBJ2-3; the D is unclear. The source material was blood. For the CDR3, the DNA is TGTGCCAGCAGTACGCCAACCAGCACAGATACGCAGTATTTT. Amino acid sequence: CASSTPTSTDTQYF.